The rows below give T cell receptor beta chains drawn from one sample of a study of blood T cell repertoires in COVID-19. Data came from immunoSEQ multiplex PCR; TCRdb stores just in-frame clones and leaves some out. The table records about 220,000 clones, about 83% of them present only once. Sequencing used peripheral blood. These receptors were collected from a woman in her 40s with active or convalescent COVID-19. Both conserved end residues are part of each CDR3. D genes are given only for firm matches. Size tells how often a clone was seen (once, few, many) or the class of an expanded clone, and some rows leave it out.

V gene	J gene	D gene	clone size	CDR3 DNA	CDR3 protein
TRBV9	TRBJ1-2	TRBD1	-	TGTGCCAGCAGCCCTCGGACAGGGGTAGGCTACACCTTC	CASSPRTGVGYTF
TRBV20-1	TRBJ1-1	-	-	TGCAGTGCTAGTCAGGTTCTGAACACTGAAGCTTTCTTT	CSASQVLNTEAFF
TRBV10-3	TRBJ1-4	TRBD1	-	TGTGCCATCAGTGAAAGGGACAGGGGGGAAGAAAAACTGTTTTTT	CAISERDRGEEKLFF
TRBV27	TRBJ2-6	TRBD1	-	TGTGCCAGCAGTGCCTCGACAGGGGTTATCTCTGGGGCCAACGTCCTGACTTTC	CASSASTGVISGANVLTF
TRBV7-9	TRBJ1-4	-	few	TGTGCCAGCGGGTTGAAACAGGATGCAACTAATGAAAAACTGTTTTTT	CASGLKQDATNEKLFF
TRBV5-6	TRBJ2-1	-	-	TGTGCCAGCAGCCCCCAACTAGGTCCTCTTAATGAGCAGTTCTTC	CASSPQLGPLNEQFF
TRBV7-9	TRBJ1-2	TRBD1	-	TGTGCCAGCAGCTTAGAGTCCAGGGGGGCCTATGGCTACACCTTC	CASSLESRGAYGYTF
TRBV19	TRBJ1-6	-	once	TGTGCCAGTAATCGGGGGTTTGATTCACCCCTCCACTTT	CASNRGFDSPLHF
TRBV29-1	TRBJ1-4	TRBD1	-	TGCAGCGTGCCGGGACAGGGGGCTAATGAAAAACTGTTTTTT	CSVPGQGANEKLFF
TRBV25-1	TRBJ2-2	-	-	TGTGCCAGCAGTCACAGACCCACCGGGGAGCTGTTTTTT	CASSHRPTGELFF
TRBV2	TRBJ1-2	-	-	TGTGCCAGCACCCGACAGGAAAACTATGGCTACACCTTC	CASTRQENYGYTF
TRBV19	TRBJ2-7	TRBD2	-	TGTGCCAGTAGTGCGGCGGGGGGCCTCGAGCAGTACTTC	CASSAAGGLEQYF
TRBV5-4	TRBJ2-5	TRBD2	-	TGTGCCAGCAGCCCGGGGGCTAGCGGGAGGCAAGAGACCCAGTACTTC	CASSPGASGRQETQYF
TRBV29-1	TRBJ1-1	-	-	TGCAGCGCTGATCGGGGGATACAGGACACTGAAGCTTTCTTT	CSADRGIQDTEAFF
TRBV6-5	TRBJ1-5	-	once	TGTGCCAGCCTCGACAGGAGCAATCAGCCCCAGCATTTT	CASLDRSNQPQHF
TRBV5-4	TRBJ2-7	TRBD1	-	TGTGCCAGCAGCCAACCAGGGGGCCCCTCCTACGAGCAGTACTTC	CASSQPGGPSYEQYF
TRBV18	TRBJ1-5	TRBD1	-	TGTGCCAGCTCAGTCGGACAGGGCAATGATCCCCAGCATTTT	CASSVGQGNDPQHF
TRBV6-2/TRBV6-3	TRBJ1-5	TRBD1	-	TGTGCCAGCAGTCCAACAGGGGTTGGGAATCAGCCCCAGCATTTT	CASSPTGVGNQPQHF
TRBV7-2	TRBJ1-2	TRBD1	-	TGTGCCAGCAGCTTAAAGACAGGGGGCGCGGATGGCTACACCTTC	CASSLKTGGADGYTF
TRBV28	TRBJ2-3	TRBD1	-	TGTGCCAGCACTGTCTCGGGCAGGGGGACAGATACGCAGTATTTT	CASTVSGRGTDTQYF
TRBV9	TRBJ2-5	-	-	TGTGCCAGCAGCTCGCGGTTTGGGGAGACCCAGTACTTC	CASSSRFGETQYF
TRBV5-1	TRBJ2-7	-	-	TGCGCCAGCAGCCCCAACGGGGTTTCGGCCTACGAGCAGTACTTC	CASSPNGVSAYEQYF
TRBV4-1	TRBJ1-2	-	-	TGCGCCAGCAGCCAAGAACCCATTTACAGGGTAGGGGGCTACACCTTC	CASSQEPIYRVGGYTF
TRBV5-4	TRBJ2-7	-	-	TGTGCCAGCAGCCGCCCAAGGGGCGAGCAGTACTTC	CASSRPRGEQYF
TRBV13	TRBJ2-1	TRBD2	few	TGTGCCAGCAGCCCTGAGACTAGCGGGGCTTCTGGGAATGAGCAGTTCTTC	CASSPETSGASGNEQFF
TRBV6-1	TRBJ1-3	TRBD1	-	TGTGCCAGCAGTGACGGGACAGGGGCTTCTGGAAACACCATATATTTT	CASSDGTGASGNTIYF
TRBV28	TRBJ2-7	-	-	TGTGCCAGCGCCGGGGGCGAGCAGTACTTC	CASAGGEQYF
TRBV11-3	TRBJ2-2	-	-	TGTGCCAGCAGCTCCCATGCGGCGGCCGGGGAGCTGTTTTTT	CASSSHAAAGELFF
TRBV12-2	TRBJ2-3	-	-	TGTGCAAGTCGCTTTCTAGCGGGCCCCTTCACAGATACGCAGTATTTT	CASRFLAGPFTDTQYF
TRBV11-2	TRBJ2-1	-	-	TGTGCCAGCAGCTTAGGGGTACAGCTATCCTACAATGAGCAGTTCTTC	CASSLGVQLSYNEQFF
TRBV30	TRBJ1-2	-	-	TGTGCCTGGAGTCAGTCGGGGAGGGACTATGGCTACACCTTC	CAWSQSGRDYGYTF
TRBV5-5	TRBJ2-5	-	-	TGTGCCAGTGATCTTATGCGGACCCAGTACTTC	CASDLMRTQYF
TRBV5-1	TRBJ2-1	-	few	TGCGCCAGCAGCTTGACAGGGTACAATGAGCAGTTCTTC	CASSLTGYNEQFF